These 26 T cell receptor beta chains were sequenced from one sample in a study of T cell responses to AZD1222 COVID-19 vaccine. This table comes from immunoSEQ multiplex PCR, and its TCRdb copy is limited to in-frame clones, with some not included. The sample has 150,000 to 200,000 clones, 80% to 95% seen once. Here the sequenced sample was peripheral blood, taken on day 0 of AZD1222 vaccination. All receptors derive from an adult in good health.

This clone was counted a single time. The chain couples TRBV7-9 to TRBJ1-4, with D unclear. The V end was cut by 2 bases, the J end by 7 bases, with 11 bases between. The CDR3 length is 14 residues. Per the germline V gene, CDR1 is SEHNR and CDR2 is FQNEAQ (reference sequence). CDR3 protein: CASSLSGRVEKLFF. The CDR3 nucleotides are TGTGCCAGCAGCTTATCCGGGAGGGTTGAAAAACTGTTTTTT.

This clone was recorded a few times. The CDR3: CATSRDTAGAYNEQFF. The CDR3 nucleotides read TGTGCCACCAGCAGAGATACAGCGGGAGCCTACAATGAGCAGTTCTTC. This chain links TRBV15 with TRBJ2-1; 8 bases fit TRBD2. Germline CDR1 reads LNHNV; CDR2 reads YYDKDF (reference sequence). The trim removed 0 bases at V and 2 bases at J, leaving 3 bases unmatched. The length of the CDR3 is 16 residues.

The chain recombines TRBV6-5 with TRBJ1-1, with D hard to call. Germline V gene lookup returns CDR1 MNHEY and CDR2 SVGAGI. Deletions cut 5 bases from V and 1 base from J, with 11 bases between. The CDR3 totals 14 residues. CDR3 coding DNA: TGTGCCAGCAGTCACCCGGTTCGGAACACTGAAGCTTTCTTT. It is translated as CASSHPVRNTEAFF.

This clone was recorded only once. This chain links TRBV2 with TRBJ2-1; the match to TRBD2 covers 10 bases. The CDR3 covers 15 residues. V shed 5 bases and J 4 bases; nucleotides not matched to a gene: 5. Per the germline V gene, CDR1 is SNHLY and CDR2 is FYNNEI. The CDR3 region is CASSSGGAGYNEQFF. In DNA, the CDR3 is TGTGCCAGCAGTAGCGGGGGGGCCGGGTACAATGAGCAGTTCTTC.

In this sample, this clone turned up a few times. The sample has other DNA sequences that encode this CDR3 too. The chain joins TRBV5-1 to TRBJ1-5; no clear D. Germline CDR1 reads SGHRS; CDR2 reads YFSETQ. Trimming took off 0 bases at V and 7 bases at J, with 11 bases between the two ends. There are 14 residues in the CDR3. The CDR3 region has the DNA TGCGCCAGCAGCTTGGAGGGCGGAAACCAGCCCCAGCATTTT. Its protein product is CASSLEGGNQPQHF.

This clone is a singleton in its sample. CDR3: CASSQTLANTGELFF. As DNA, the CDR3 is TGTGCCAGCAGTCAGACACTCGCGAACACCGGGGAGCTGTTTTTT. J is TRBJ2-2 and V is TRBV6-6; D not certain. V was pared by 5 bases and J by 0 bases, with 10 bases between. The CDR3 contains 15 residues. Germline values: CDR1 MNHNY, CDR2 SVGAGI (reference sequence).

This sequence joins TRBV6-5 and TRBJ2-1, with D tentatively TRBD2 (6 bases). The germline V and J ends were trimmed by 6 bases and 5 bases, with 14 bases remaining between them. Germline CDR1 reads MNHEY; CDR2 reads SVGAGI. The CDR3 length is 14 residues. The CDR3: CASRPPASDNEQFF. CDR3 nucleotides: TGTGCCAGCAGACCTCCGGCTAGCGACAATGAGCAGTTCTTC.

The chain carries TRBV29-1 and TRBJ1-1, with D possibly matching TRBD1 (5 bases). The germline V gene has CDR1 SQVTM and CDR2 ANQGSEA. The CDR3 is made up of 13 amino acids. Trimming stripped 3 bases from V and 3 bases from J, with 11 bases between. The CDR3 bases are TGCAGCGTTGAGCAGGGTCGGGACACTGAAGCTTTCTTT. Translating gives CSVEQGRDTEAFF. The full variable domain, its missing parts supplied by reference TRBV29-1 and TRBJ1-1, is SAVISQKPSRDICQRGTSLTIQCQVDSQVTMMFWYRQQPGQSLTLIATANQGSEATYESGFVIDKFPISRPNLTFSTLTVSNMSPEDSSIYLCSVEQGRDTEAFFGQGTRLTVV.

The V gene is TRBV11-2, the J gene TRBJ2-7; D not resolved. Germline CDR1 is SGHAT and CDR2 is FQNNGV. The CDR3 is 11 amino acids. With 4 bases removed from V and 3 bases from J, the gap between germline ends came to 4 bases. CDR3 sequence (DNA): TGTGCCAGCAGCTCGATCTACGAGCAGTACTTC. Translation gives CASSSIYEQYF.

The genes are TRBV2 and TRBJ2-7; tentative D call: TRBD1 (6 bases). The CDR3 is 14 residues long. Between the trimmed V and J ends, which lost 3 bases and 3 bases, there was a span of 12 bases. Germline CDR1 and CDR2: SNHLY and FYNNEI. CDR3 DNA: TGTGCCAGCAGTGAGAGGACAGCCAGCTACGAGCAGTACTTC. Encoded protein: CASSERTASYEQYF.

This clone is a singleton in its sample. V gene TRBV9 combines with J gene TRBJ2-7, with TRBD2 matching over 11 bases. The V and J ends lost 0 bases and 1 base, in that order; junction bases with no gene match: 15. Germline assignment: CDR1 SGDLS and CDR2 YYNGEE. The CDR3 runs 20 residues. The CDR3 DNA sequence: TGTGCCAGCAGCGTAGGGCCTCTGACTAGCGGGATCCTTGGGTCCTACGAGCAGTACTTC. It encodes CASSVGPLTSGILGSYEQYF. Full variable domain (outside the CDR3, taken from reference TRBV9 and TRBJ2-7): DSGVTQTPKHLITATGQRVTLRCSPRSGDLSVYWYQQSLDQGLQFLIQYYNGEERAKGNILERFSAQQFPDLHSELNLSSLELGDSALYFCASSVGPLTSGILGSYEQYFGPGTRLTVT.

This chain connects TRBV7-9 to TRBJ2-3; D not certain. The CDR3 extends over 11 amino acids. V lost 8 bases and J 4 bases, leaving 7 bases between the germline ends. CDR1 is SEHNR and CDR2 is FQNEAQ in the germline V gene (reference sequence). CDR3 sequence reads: CASGPADTQYF. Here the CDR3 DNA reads TGTGCCAGCGGCCCGGCAGATACGCAGTATTTT.

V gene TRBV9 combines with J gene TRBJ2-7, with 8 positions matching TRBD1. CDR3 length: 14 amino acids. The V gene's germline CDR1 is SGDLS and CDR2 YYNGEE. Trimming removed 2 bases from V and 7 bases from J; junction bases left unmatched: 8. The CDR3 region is CASSVFQGAGEQYF. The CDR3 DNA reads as TGTGCCAGCAGCGTTTTCCAGGGGGCAGGGGAGCAGTACTTC.

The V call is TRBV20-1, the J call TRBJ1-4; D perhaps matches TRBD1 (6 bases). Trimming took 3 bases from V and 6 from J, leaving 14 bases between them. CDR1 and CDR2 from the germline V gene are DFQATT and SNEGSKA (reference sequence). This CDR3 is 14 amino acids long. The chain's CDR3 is CSASARGYHEKLFF. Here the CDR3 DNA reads TGCAGTGCTAGTGCTAGGGGGTATCATGAAAAACTGTTTTTT.

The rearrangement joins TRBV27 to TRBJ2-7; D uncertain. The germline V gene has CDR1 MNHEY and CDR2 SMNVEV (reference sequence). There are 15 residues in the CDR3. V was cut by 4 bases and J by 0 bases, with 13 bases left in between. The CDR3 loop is CASSSDLQNSYEQYF. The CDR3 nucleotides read TGTGCCAGCAGTTCCGACCTACAAAACTCCTACGAGCAGTACTTC.

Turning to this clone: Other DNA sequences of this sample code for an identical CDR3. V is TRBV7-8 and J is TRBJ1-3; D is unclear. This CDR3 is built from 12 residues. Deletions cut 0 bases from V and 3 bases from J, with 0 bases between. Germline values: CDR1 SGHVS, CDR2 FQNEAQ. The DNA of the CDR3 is TGTGCCAGCAGCTTAGCTGGAAACACCATATATTTT. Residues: CASSLAGNTIYF.

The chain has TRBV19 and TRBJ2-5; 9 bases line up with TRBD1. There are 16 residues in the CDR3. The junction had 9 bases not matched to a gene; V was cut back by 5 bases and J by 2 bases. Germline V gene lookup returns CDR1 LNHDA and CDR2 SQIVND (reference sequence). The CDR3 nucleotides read TGTGCCAGTAGTCCCGGGACAGGGAGAGTGCAAGAGACCCAGTACTTC. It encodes CASSPGTGRVQETQYF.

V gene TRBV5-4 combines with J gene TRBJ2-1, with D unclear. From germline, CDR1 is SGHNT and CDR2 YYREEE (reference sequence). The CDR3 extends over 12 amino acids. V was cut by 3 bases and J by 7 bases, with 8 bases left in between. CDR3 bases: TGTGCCAGCAGCTCCTCTGGGAATGAGCAGTTCTTC. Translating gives CASSSSGNEQFF.

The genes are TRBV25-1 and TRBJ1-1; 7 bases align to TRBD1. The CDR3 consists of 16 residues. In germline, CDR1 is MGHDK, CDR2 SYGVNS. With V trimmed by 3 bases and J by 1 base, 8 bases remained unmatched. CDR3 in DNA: TGTGCCAGCAGTGAGCCACAGGGGCGCGCGAACACTGAAGCTTTCTTT. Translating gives CASSEPQGRANTEAFF.

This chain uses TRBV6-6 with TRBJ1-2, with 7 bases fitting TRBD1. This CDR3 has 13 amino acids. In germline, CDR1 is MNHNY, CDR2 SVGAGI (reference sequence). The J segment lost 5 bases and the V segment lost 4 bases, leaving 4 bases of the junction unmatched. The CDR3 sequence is CASSLPGGYGYTF. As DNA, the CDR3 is TGTGCCAGCAGTTTACCAGGGGGTTATGGCTACACCTTC.

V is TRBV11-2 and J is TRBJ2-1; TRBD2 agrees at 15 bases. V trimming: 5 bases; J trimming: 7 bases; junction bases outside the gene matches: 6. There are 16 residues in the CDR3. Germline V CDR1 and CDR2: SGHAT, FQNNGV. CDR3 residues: CASSPGLAGGQNEQFF. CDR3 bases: TGTGCCAGCAGCCCCGGACTAGCGGGGGGGCAGAATGAGCAGTTCTTC.

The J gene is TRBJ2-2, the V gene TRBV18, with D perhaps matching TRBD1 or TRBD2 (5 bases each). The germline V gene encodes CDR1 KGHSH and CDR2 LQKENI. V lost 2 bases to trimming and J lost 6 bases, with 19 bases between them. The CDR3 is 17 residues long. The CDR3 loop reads CASSPISLEGAAGELFF. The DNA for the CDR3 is TGTGCCAGCTCACCAATATCACTAGAAGGGGCTGCCGGGGAGCTGTTTTTT.

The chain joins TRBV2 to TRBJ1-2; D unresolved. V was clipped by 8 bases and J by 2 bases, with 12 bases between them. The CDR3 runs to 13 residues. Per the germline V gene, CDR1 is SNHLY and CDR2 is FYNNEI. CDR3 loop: CASLSGMNYGYTF. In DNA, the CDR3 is TGTGCCAGCCTCAGTGGGATGAACTATGGCTACACCTTC.

DNA of the CDR3: TGTGCCAGTAGTATAGCCAGACCCGGACTAGCGGGAAGGAGGACCGGGGAGCTGTTTTTT. This codes for CASSIARPGLAGRRTGELFF. This chain joins TRBV19 and TRBJ2-2; 12 nucleotides match TRBD2. The CDR3 loop spans 20 amino acids. Germline assignment: CDR1 LNHDA and CDR2 SQIVND (reference sequence). Unmatched junction bases numbered 14, after V lost 1 base and J lost 5 bases. Combining the CDR3 with reference TRBV19 and TRBJ2-2 gives the whole variable domain DGGITQSPKYLFRKEGQNVTLSCEQNLNHDAMYWYRQDPGQGLRLIYYSQIVNDFQKGDIAEGYSVSREKKESFPLTVTSAQKNPTAFYLCASSIARPGLAGRRTGELFFGEGSRLTVL.

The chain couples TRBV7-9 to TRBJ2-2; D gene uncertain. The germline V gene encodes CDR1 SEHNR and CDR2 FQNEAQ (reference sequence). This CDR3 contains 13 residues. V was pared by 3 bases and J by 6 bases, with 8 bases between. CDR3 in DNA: TGTGCCAGCAGCTTTTTTAGGGCCGGGGAGCTGTTTTTT. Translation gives CASSFFRAGELFF.

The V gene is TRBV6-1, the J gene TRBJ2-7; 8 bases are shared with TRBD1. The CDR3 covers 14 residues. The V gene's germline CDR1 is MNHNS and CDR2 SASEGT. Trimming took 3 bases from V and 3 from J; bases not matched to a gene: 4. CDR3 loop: CASSEDRDIYEQYF. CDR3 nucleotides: TGTGCCAGCAGTGAGGACAGGGACATCTACGAGCAGTACTTC.